This is a list of T cell receptor beta chains from one sample in a study of response to subunit inactivated influenza vaccine. TCRdb independently ran MiXCR on the RT-PCR reads; one entry per CDR3 protein. The table shows about 160,000 distinct CDR3 sequences, with about 10% occurring only once. The specimen comprised CD8+ T cells sorted from PBMCs, sampled roughly 24 months after vaccination. The receptors here all came from a man aged 50-75 years who received an inactivated influenza vaccine. The CDR3 runs from the conserved cysteine through the conserved F or W. Each record gives: CDR3 protein, CDR3 DNA, CDR3 length, clone size, V gene, D gene, J gene. D genes are given only for firm matches. Some rows have no size entry. The others give once, few or many, or a class for an expanded clone.

CDR3 protein: CASISDFYEQYF
CDR3 DNA: TGCGCCAGCATCTCCGACTTCTACGAGCAGTACTTC
CDR3 length: 12
clone size: few
V gene: TRBV5-1
D gene: -
J gene: TRBJ2-7

CDR3 protein: CASSGSPWGGNTEAFF
CDR3 DNA: TGTGCCAGCAGCGGAAGCCCGTGGGGAGGGAACACTGAAGCTTTCTTT
CDR3 length: 16
clone size: -
V gene: TRBV7-6
D gene: -
J gene: TRBJ1-1

CDR3 protein: CASSEIWDRDTDTQYF
CDR3 DNA: TGCGCCAGCAGCGAAATCTGGGACAGGGACACAGATACGCAGTATTTT
CDR3 length: 16
clone size: many
V gene: TRBV4-3
D gene: TRBD1
J gene: TRBJ2-3

CDR3 protein: CASSLDGGETQYF
CDR3 DNA: TGCGCCAGCAGCCTGGATGGGGGGGAGACCCAGTACTTC
CDR3 length: 13
clone size: few
V gene: TRBV5-1
D gene: -
J gene: TRBJ2-5

CDR3 protein: CATSDSGTDNSPLHF
CDR3 DNA: TGTGCCACCAGTGATTCCGGGACAGATAATTCACCCCTCCACTTT
CDR3 length: 15
clone size: -
V gene: TRBV24-1
D gene: TRBD1
J gene: TRBJ1-6

CDR3 protein: CASSLLISGNEQFF
CDR3 DNA: TGTGCCAGCAGCTTATTGATCAGCGGCAATGAGCAGTTCTTC
CDR3 length: 14
clone size: many
V gene: TRBV7-8
D gene: -
J gene: TRBJ2-1

CDR3 protein: CASSWSGSGDEQFF
CDR3 DNA: TGTGCCAGCAGCTGGAGCGGGAGTGGCGATGAGCAGTTCTTC
CDR3 length: 14
clone size: many
V gene: TRBV7-3
D gene: TRBD2
J gene: TRBJ2-1

CDR3 protein: CAVLQGSSYEQYF
CDR3 DNA: TGTGCCGTACTACAGGGGAGCTCCTACGAGCAGTACTTC
CDR3 length: 13
clone size: few
V gene: TRBV10-3
D gene: TRBD1
J gene: TRBJ2-7

CDR3 protein: CASSSPFQGLYEQYF
CDR3 DNA: TGTGCCAGCAGCTCGCCATTCCAGGGGTTGTACGAGCAGTACTTC
CDR3 length: 15
clone size: many
V gene: TRBV7-9
D gene: -
J gene: TRBJ2-7

CDR3 protein: CASSPGPLTDTQYF
CDR3 DNA: TGTGCCAGCAGCCCGGGACCTCTCACAGATACGCAGTATTTT
CDR3 length: 14
clone size: many
V gene: TRBV6-2/TRBV6-3
D gene: -
J gene: TRBJ2-3

CDR3 protein: CAWQTVQGGELFF
CDR3 DNA: TGTGCCTGGCAGACAGTCCAGGGAGGGGAGCTGTTTTTT
CDR3 length: 13
clone size: many
V gene: TRBV30
D gene: -
J gene: TRBJ2-2

CDR3 protein: CASSQEVAGFPYEQYF
CDR3 DNA: TGCGCCAGCAGCCAAGAGGTAGCTGGATTCCCCTACGAGCAGTACTTC
CDR3 length: 16
clone size: -
V gene: TRBV4-1
D gene: -
J gene: TRBJ2-7

CDR3 protein: CASSLLPEQFF
CDR3 DNA: TGTGCCAGCAGTTTACTGCCCGAGCAGTTCTTC
CDR3 length: 11
clone size: few
V gene: TRBV12-3/TRBV12-4
D gene: -
J gene: TRBJ2-1

CDR3 protein: CASTEEPNEKLFF
CDR3 DNA: TGCGCCAGCACAGAAGAACCGAATGAAAAACTGTTTTTT
CDR3 length: 13
clone size: -
V gene: TRBV10-2
D gene: -
J gene: TRBJ1-4

CDR3 protein: CASSEDEGYGYTF
CDR3 DNA: TGTGCCAGCAGCGAGGACGAGGGGTATGGCTACACCTTC
CDR3 length: 13
clone size: few
V gene: TRBV6-2/TRBV6-3
D gene: -
J gene: TRBJ1-2

CDR3 protein: CSARGLIHTYEQYF
CDR3 DNA: TGCAGTGCCCGGGGACTGATTCACACCTACGAGCAGTACTTC
CDR3 length: 14
clone size: many
V gene: TRBV20-1
D gene: -
J gene: TRBJ2-7

CDR3 protein: CATREGTEAFF
CDR3 DNA: TGTGCCACGCGGGAGGGAACTGAAGCTTTCTTT
CDR3 length: 11
clone size: many
V gene: TRBV6-5
D gene: -
J gene: TRBJ1-1

CDR3 protein: CASSPLKADTQYF
CDR3 DNA: TGTGCCAGCAGTCCCCTCAAGGCAGATACGCAGTATTTT
CDR3 length: 13
clone size: few
V gene: TRBV28
D gene: -
J gene: TRBJ2-3

CDR3 protein: CASSLTGTSGENTGELFF
CDR3 DNA: TGTGCCAGCAGCTTAACCGGGACTAGCGGAGAGAACACCGGGGAGCTGTTTTTT
CDR3 length: 18
clone size: -
V gene: TRBV7-6
D gene: TRBD2
J gene: TRBJ2-2

CDR3 protein: CASSPRIEVETQYF
CDR3 DNA: TGTGCCAGCAGTCCCCGGATTGAGGTCGAGACCCAGTACTTC
CDR3 length: 14
clone size: many
V gene: TRBV25-1
D gene: -
J gene: TRBJ2-5

CDR3 protein: CASSFSAGTYLYEQYF
CDR3 DNA: TGTGCCAGCAGTTTCAGTGCCGGGACTTATCTCTACGAGCAGTACTTC
CDR3 length: 16
clone size: -
V gene: TRBV27
D gene: -
J gene: TRBJ2-7

CDR3 protein: CSSGLAGNNEQFF
CDR3 DNA: TGCAGTTCCGGACTAGCGGGGAACAATGAGCAGTTCTTC
CDR3 length: 13
clone size: many
V gene: TRBV20-1
D gene: TRBD2
J gene: TRBJ2-1

CDR3 protein: CASSGNIPGQRNEKLFF
CDR3 DNA: TGTGCCAGCAGTGGGAATATTCCGGGACAGCGAAATGAAAAACTGTTTTTT
CDR3 length: 17
clone size: many
V gene: TRBV6-1
D gene: TRBD1
J gene: TRBJ1-4

CDR3 protein: CSARDKGTSGRVAQFF
CDR3 DNA: TGCAGTGCTAGAGATAAAGGGACTAGCGGGAGAGTTGCGCAGTTCTTC
CDR3 length: 16
clone size: -
V gene: TRBV20-1
D gene: TRBD2
J gene: TRBJ2-1

CDR3 protein: CASSLTWRDRDNEQFF
CDR3 DNA: TGTGCCAGCAGCTTAACGTGGAGGGATAGGGACAATGAGCAGTTCTTC
CDR3 length: 16
clone size: few
V gene: TRBV7-3
D gene: -
J gene: TRBJ2-1

CDR3 protein: CASSPLGIRYEQYF
CDR3 DNA: TGTGCCAGCAGCCCTCTGGGGATCCGCTACGAGCAGTACTTC
CDR3 length: 14
clone size: many
V gene: TRBV12-3/TRBV12-4
D gene: -
J gene: TRBJ2-7

CDR3 protein: CASRNPGYSEQYF
CDR3 DNA: TGTGCCAGCAGAAATCCCGGGTACTCCGAGCAGTACTTC
CDR3 length: 13
clone size: few
V gene: TRBV7-6
D gene: -
J gene: TRBJ2-7

CDR3 protein: CASSFLAAGDEQFF
CDR3 DNA: TGTGCCAGCAGCTTCCTGGCAGCGGGCGATGAGCAGTTCTTC
CDR3 length: 14
clone size: many
V gene: TRBV7-9
D gene: -
J gene: TRBJ2-1

CDR3 protein: CASSISGTTSTDTQYF
CDR3 DNA: TGTGCCAGCAGCATTTCCGGGACAACGAGCACAGATACGCAGTATTTT
CDR3 length: 16
clone size: -
V gene: TRBV5-4
D gene: -
J gene: TRBJ2-3

CDR3 protein: CASSPWDRGPGELFF
CDR3 DNA: TGCGCCAGCAGCCCCTGGGACAGGGGTCCCGGGGAGCTGTTTTTT
CDR3 length: 15
clone size: medium-sized
V gene: TRBV5-1
D gene: TRBD1
J gene: TRBJ2-2

CDR3 protein: CASSYRLTVRDTEAFF
CDR3 DNA: TGTGCCAGCAGTTACCGCCTGACTGTCCGTGACACTGAAGCTTTCTTT
CDR3 length: 16
clone size: many
V gene: TRBV6-2/TRBV6-3
D gene: -
J gene: TRBJ1-1

CDR3 protein: CASSQAWTGAYEQYF
CDR3 DNA: TGCGCCAGCAGCCAAGCTTGGACAGGAGCCTACGAGCAGTACTTC
CDR3 length: 15
clone size: many
V gene: TRBV4-3
D gene: TRBD1
J gene: TRBJ2-7

CDR3 protein: CASLGGTQAFF
CDR3 DNA: TGTGCCAGTTTAGGGGGCACTCAAGCTTTCTTT
CDR3 length: 11
clone size: few
V gene: TRBV19
D gene: TRBD1
J gene: TRBJ1-1

CDR3 protein: CASSPQGSLSEQYF
CDR3 DNA: TGTGCCAGCAGTCCACAGGGGTCCTTATCCGAGCAGTACTTC
CDR3 length: 14
clone size: -
V gene: TRBV6-2/TRBV6-3
D gene: TRBD1
J gene: TRBJ2-7

CDR3 protein: CASSSARGTQYF
CDR3 DNA: TGTGCCAGCAGTTCGGCTCGGGGGACCCAGTACTTC
CDR3 length: 12
clone size: -
V gene: TRBV28
D gene: -
J gene: TRBJ2-5

CDR3 protein: CASSSREHEQFF
CDR3 DNA: TGTGCCAGCAGCTCCCGGGAGCATGAGCAGTTCTTC
CDR3 length: 12
clone size: -
V gene: TRBV7-9
D gene: -
J gene: TRBJ2-1

CDR3 protein: CASSFVYHYEQYF
CDR3 DNA: TGTGCCAGCAGCTTTGTATACCATTACGAGCAGTACTTC
CDR3 length: 13
clone size: -
V gene: TRBV7-2
D gene: -
J gene: TRBJ2-7

CDR3 protein: CASSPQRLGYTEAFF
CDR3 DNA: TGTGCCAGTAGTCCTCAACGACTGGGGTACACTGAAGCTTTCTTT
CDR3 length: 15
clone size: once
V gene: TRBV19
D gene: -
J gene: TRBJ1-1

CDR3 protein: CASSTLAGVFNEQFF
CDR3 DNA: TGTGCCAGCAGCACTTTAGCGGGTGTGTTCAATGAGCAGTTCTTC
CDR3 length: 15
clone size: many
V gene: TRBV7-9
D gene: TRBD2
J gene: TRBJ2-1

CDR3 protein: CASSEWRDSYEQYF
CDR3 DNA: TGTGCCAGCAGTGAATGGAGGGATTCCTACGAGCAGTACTTC
CDR3 length: 14
clone size: once
V gene: TRBV6-1
D gene: -
J gene: TRBJ2-7

CDR3 protein: CSAREGYTEAFF
CDR3 DNA: TGCAGTGCTAGAGAGGGGTACACTGAAGCTTTCTTT
CDR3 length: 12
clone size: many
V gene: TRBV20-1
D gene: -
J gene: TRBJ1-1